This is a list of T cell receptor beta chains from one sample in a study of cytomegalovirus exposure and HLA in healthy donors. Some clones are missing from TCRdb's copy, which holds only in-frame ones; the method was immunoSEQ multiplex PCR. The sample has under 250,000 clones, roughly 78% seen once; the top ten hold 4.4%. The sequenced sample was PBMCs. The receptors originated from a woman in her twenties or thirties in good health and CMV-seropositive. CDR3s include the opening cysteine and the closing phenylalanine or tryptophan. The D gene is left open where the match is weak. Only part of the rows carry a size: once, few, many, or a class if the clone is expanded.

CDR3aa,v_gene,d_gene,j_gene,abundance
CSVGQIYGYTF,TRBV29-1,-,TRBJ1-2,-
CASSSRSGGPLYEQYF,TRBV4-1,TRBD2,TRBJ2-7,-
CASSSGTGNYGYTF,TRBV5-1,TRBD1,TRBJ1-2,few
CASSQEVVESTGELFF,TRBV14,-,TRBJ2-2,-
CASSTPDREGYQPQHF,TRBV19,TRBD1,TRBJ1-5,-
CASSEVFEGGGETQYF,TRBV6-1,-,TRBJ2-5,once
CASSFGDRDTYEQYF,TRBV7-2,TRBD1,TRBJ2-7,-
CSVVPTGTDTQYF,TRBV29-1,-,TRBJ2-3,-
CASSKSGTENTGELFF,TRBV21-1,-,TRBJ2-2,once
CASSHKSQVLGVSYEQYF,TRBV7-6,-,TRBJ2-7,-
CASSVGGGRAYEQYF,TRBV9,TRBD2,TRBJ2-7,few
CASSESQGGYEQYF,TRBV2,-,TRBJ2-7,once
CASSPQGGNTEAFF,TRBV7-6,TRBD1,TRBJ1-1,-
CASSPSGLNYGYTF,TRBV19,-,TRBJ1-2,few
CAIRADSGNTIYF,TRBV10-3,-,TRBJ1-3,-
CASSLSAGGNTEAFF,TRBV5-4,TRBD1,TRBJ1-1,-
CASSELEGGLNEQFF,TRBV10-2,-,TRBJ2-1,few
CASSQGNFPSRGRMNTEAFF,TRBV4-1,TRBD1,TRBJ1-1,few
CASSIAGTSGLAEQFF,TRBV19,TRBD2,TRBJ2-1,-
CASSTPGQAYGYTF,TRBV6-6,TRBD1,TRBJ1-2,few
CASSQDRGTSRQQFF,TRBV4-1,TRBD2,TRBJ2-1,-
CASSPNQDRAEQYF,TRBV7-9,TRBD1,TRBJ2-7,few
CASSLFPSGGEQYF,TRBV7-9,TRBD2,TRBJ2-7,few
CASSLGSGDKNTIYF,TRBV5-6,-,TRBJ1-3,few
CASSQDWSSAFF,TRBV4-1,-,TRBJ1-1,-
CASSFGTVFGELFF,TRBV19,TRBD1,TRBJ2-2,-
CASSQGQIYGYTF,TRBV14,-,TRBJ1-2,few
CASSLDSGGENEKLFF,TRBV5-1,-,TRBJ1-4,-
CASSLSTGGFGYSGELFF,TRBV27,TRBD1,TRBJ2-2,-
CASSLAGTGDSETQYF,TRBV7-9,TRBD1,TRBJ2-5,-
CASGTRNTEAFF,TRBV12-5,-,TRBJ1-1,-
CASSWGRFYGYTF,TRBV7-9,-,TRBJ1-2,-
CASSTGERNEQYF,TRBV7-9,TRBD1,TRBJ2-7,-
CASSQDLPDRGYNEQFF,TRBV4-2,TRBD1,TRBJ2-1,once
CASSGQGAENEQFF,TRBV6-5,TRBD1,TRBJ2-1,-
CASSYGEAGVNQPQHF,TRBV5-5,-,TRBJ1-5,-
CASSPLGGSRTYEQYF,TRBV11-3,-,TRBJ2-7,few
CASSQAGLAYEQYF,TRBV27,TRBD2,TRBJ2-7,-
CASSFNSLYEQYF,TRBV7-2,-,TRBJ2-7,-
CASSFTGGTEAFF,TRBV5-1,TRBD1,TRBJ1-1,few
CASSPTPGENEKLFF,TRBV4-1,-,TRBJ1-4,-
CASSLAPGDFESWGF,TRBV7-8,-,TRBJ1-2,once
CASREGRNTGELFF,TRBV6-5,-,TRBJ2-2,-
CASSSLAGGPFKTDTQYF,TRBV7-9,TRBD2,TRBJ2-3,-
CASSSGQGANTGELFF,TRBV7-9,TRBD1,TRBJ2-2,-
CAWTRGTGNSNQPQHF,TRBV30,TRBD1,TRBJ1-5,-
CASSLRGSTNYGYTF,TRBV13,-,TRBJ1-2,once
CASSEIGGLGEKLFF,TRBV11-2,-,TRBJ1-4,-
CASSPSGGWHEQFF,TRBV7-2,TRBD2,TRBJ2-1,-
CASSPTSGGNEQFF,TRBV19,TRBD2,TRBJ2-1,-
CASSSPGQGAYEQYF,TRBV5-6,TRBD1,TRBJ2-7,-
CASSSLAGGWNEQYF,TRBV5-4,TRBD2,TRBJ2-7,few
CASSLVTGEAFF,TRBV5-6,TRBD1,TRBJ1-1,-